A single sample gave rise to the 5 T cell receptor beta chains below, sequenced in a study of blood T cell repertoires in COVID-19. Sequencing used immunoSEQ multiplex PCR; TCRdb keeps in-frame clones, though not all of them. Found here are about 15,000 clones, around four fifths of them singletons; the top ten hold approximately 24%. The sequencing sample was made of peripheral blood. Receptor source: a man aged 80 or over with active or convalescent COVID-19.

The rearrangement joins TRBV18 to TRBJ2-1, with unresolved D. The V gene's germline CDR1 is KGHSH and CDR2 LQKENI. The CDR3 has 12 residues. V shed 6 bases and J shed 4 bases, with 7 bases lying between them. CDR3 in amino acids: CASSSEYNEQFF. The CDR3 bases are TGTGCCAGCTCGTCGGAGTACAATGAGCAGTTCTTC.

This clone was seen a handful of times. This chain links TRBV18 with TRBJ1-3, with 9 bases lining up with TRBD1. J gave up 3 bases and V 1 base, and 4 bases lay outside the gene matches. The germline gives CDR1 KGHSH, CDR2 LQKENI. The CDR3 totals 16 residues. CDR3 bases: TGTGCCAGCTCACCACATGACAGGGGGTATGGAAACACCATATATTTT. Its translation is CASSPHDRGYGNTIYF.

The chain links TRBV5-1 to TRBJ1-1; TRBD1 might be the D (6 bases). Germline V gene sequence: CDR1 SGHRS, CDR2 YFSETQ. The CDR3 is made up of 13 amino acids. The V end was cut by 5 bases, the J end by 1 base, with 9 bases between. The CDR3 loop reads CASRDSGNTEAFF. DNA of the CDR3: TGCGCCAGCAGGGACAGTGGGAACACTGAAGCTTTCTTT.

This chain joins TRBV28 and TRBJ2-7; the D gene is possibly TRBD2 (7 bases). CDR1 is MDHEN, CDR2 SYDVKM, per germline. Trimming pared 2 bases from V and 6 bases from J, leaving 23 bases between. This CDR3 has 17 amino acids. CDR3 DNA sequence: TGTGCCAGCAGTTTAAGGGGGGCCAACCGGGGGGCCGGCGAGCAGTACTTC. Its protein product is CASSLRGANRGAGEQYF.

The J gene is TRBJ2-2, the V gene TRBV30; D may be TRBD2 (5 bases). Trimming took 0 bases from V and 7 from J, leaving 9 bases between them. The CDR3 runs 13 residues. Looked up from germline, CDR1 is GTSNPN and CDR2 is SVGIG (reference sequence). The CDR3 coding sequence is TGTGCCTGGAGTGTGTCTGCGGGCGGGGAGCTGTTTTTT. Amino acid sequence: CAWSVSAGGELFF.